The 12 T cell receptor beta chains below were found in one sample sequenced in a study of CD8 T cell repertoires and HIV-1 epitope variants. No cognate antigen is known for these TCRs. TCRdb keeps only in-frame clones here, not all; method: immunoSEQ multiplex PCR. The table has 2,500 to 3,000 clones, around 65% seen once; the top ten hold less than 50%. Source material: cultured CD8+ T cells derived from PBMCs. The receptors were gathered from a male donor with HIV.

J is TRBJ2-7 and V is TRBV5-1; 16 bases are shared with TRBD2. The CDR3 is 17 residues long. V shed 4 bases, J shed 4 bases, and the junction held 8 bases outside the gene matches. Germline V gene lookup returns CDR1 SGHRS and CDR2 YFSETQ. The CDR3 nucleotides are TGCGCCAGCAGCCTGGGACTAGCGGGAGGGGGTGAGTACGAGCAGTACTTC. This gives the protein CASSLGLAGGGEYEQYF.

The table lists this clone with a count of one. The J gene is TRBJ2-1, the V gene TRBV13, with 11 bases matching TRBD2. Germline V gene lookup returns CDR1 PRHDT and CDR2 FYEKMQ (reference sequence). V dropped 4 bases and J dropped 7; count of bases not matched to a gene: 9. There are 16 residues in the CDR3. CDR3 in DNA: TGTGCCAGCAGCTCGGGACTAGCGGATGAACTAAATGAGCAGTTCTTC. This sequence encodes CASSSGLADELNEQFF.

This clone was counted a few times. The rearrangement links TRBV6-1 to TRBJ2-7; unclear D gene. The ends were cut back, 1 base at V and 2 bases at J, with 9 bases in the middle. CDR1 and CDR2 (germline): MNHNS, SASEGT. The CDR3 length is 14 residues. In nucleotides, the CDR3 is TGTGCCAGCAGTGAAGGAGCAGGTCCCTACGAGCAGTACTTC. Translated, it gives CASSEGAGPYEQYF.

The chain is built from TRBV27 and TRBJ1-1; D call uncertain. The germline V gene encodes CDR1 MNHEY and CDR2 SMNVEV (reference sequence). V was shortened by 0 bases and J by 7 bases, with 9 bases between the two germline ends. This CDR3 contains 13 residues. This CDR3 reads CASSLSSRNEAFF. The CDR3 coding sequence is TGTGCCAGCAGTTTATCGTCCCGGAATGAAGCTTTCTTT.

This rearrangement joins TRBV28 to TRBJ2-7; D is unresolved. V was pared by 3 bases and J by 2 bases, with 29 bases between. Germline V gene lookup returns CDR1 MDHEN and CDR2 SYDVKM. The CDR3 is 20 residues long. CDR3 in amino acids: CASSFPPPSPNTPTTYEQYF. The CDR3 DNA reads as TGTGCCAGCAGTTTCCCCCCCCCTAGTCCCAATACACCTACCACCTACGAGCAGTACTTC.

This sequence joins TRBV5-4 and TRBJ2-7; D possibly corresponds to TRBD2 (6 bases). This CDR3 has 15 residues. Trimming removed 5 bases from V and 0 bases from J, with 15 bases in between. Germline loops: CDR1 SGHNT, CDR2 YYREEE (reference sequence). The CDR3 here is CASSYGTSSSYEQYF. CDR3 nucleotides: TGTGCCAGCAGTTACGGGACTTCCAGCTCCTACGAGCAGTACTTC.

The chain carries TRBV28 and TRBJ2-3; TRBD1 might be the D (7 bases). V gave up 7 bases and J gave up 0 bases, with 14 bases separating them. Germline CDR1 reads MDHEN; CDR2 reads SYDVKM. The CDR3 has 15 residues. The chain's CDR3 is CASKAGQTSTDTQYF. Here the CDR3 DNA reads TGTGCCAGCAAGGCGGGACAGACTAGCACAGATACGCAGTATTTT.

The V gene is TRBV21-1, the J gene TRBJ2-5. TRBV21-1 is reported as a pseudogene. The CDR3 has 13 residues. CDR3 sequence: CASTDHPWETQYF. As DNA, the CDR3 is TGTGCCAGCACTGACCACCCGTGGGAGACCCAGTACTTC.

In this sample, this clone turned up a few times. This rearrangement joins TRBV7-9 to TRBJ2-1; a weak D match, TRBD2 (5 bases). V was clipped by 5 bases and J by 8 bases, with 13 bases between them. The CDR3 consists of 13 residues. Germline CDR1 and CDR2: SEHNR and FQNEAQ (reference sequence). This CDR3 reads CASSPGSADEQFF. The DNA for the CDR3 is TGTGCCAGCAGCCCTGGATCAGCGGATGAGCAGTTCTTC.

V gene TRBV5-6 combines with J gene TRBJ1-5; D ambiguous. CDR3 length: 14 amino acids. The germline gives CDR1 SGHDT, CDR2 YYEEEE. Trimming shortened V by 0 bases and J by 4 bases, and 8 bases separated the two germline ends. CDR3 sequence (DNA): TGTGCCAGCAGCTTGGTTAGCGGGAATCAGCCCCAGCATTTT. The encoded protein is CASSLVSGNQPQHF.

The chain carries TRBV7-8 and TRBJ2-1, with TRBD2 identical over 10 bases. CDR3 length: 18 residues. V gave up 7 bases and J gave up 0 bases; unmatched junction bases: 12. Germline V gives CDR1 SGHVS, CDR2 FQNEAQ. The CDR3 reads CASIAGVPSGSSYNEQFF. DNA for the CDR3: TGTGCCAGCATCGCCGGGGTCCCTAGCGGGAGCTCCTACAATGAGCAGTTCTTC.

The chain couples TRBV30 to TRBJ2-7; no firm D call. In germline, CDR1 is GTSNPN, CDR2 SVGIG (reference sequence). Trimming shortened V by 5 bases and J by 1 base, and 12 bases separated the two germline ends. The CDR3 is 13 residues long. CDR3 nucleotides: TGTGCCTGGTCCCACGGAGCTTCCTACGAGCAGTACTTC. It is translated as CAWSHGASYEQYF.